This T cell receptor beta chain derives from a study of shared clonotypes between healthy human individuals. In the study overall: CD4 naive cells filled three plates per donor, CD4 memory three, CD8 naive two and CD8 memory one. Study-wide findings and caveats: Clonotypes shared by all four donors outscored non-shared clonotypes in generation probability.

Execution of the assay was at deep level. Genomic DNA (from each subset) was split evenly across several immunoSEQ plates. Libraries were prepared by immunoSEQ multiplex PCR; TCRdb keeps only in-frame clonotypes and omits some of them. Here the sample spans millions of clones, approximately 95% being singletons. With V trimmed by 1 base and J by 5 bases, 6 bases remained unmatched. The germline V gene encodes CDR1 KGHSH and CDR2 LQKENI. This CDR3 contains 15 residues. With regard to this clone: Its antigen is not identified.

Sequenced: naive CD4+ T cells from PBMCs. Subset meaning: CD45RA+ positively selected. The chain employs TRBV18 and TRBJ2-5; 8 bases line up with TRBD1. The receptor comes from a man between 18 and 35 years old in good health. Some clones in this sample may be carry-over from other donors' samples. The CDR3 DNA sequence: TGTGCCAGCTCACCACGTCAGGGGGCGAGGGAGACCCAGTACTTC. Its translation is CASSPRQGARETQYF.